The TCR beta chain described here comes from a study of cytomegalovirus exposure and HLA in healthy donors (TCRdb year 2017). For the wider study: An earlier analysis of several hundred of the donors reported 250 to 350 Gb of sequence data and 95 million to 140 million unique TCR beta sequences obtained from roughly 180 million T cells. Approximately 300 gigabases of sequencing data and around 80 million unique TCR sequences made up an early release that covered roughly 670 HLA-typed donors. Of the roughly 390 genotyped donors, about 80% fell in the genetic ancestry cluster associated with self-reported Caucasian donors. The study was designed to test whether signatures of past pathogen exposure could be identified by cataloging public T cell receptors. Using immunosequencing, the study profiled T cell repertoires from some 670 subjects and related those repertoires to cytomegalovirus serostatus. Besides the first cohort of about 730 subjects, a separate validation cohort made up of 120 different subjects was used. High-throughput TCR immunosequencing, statistical association of individual TCRs with disease status, and machine learning were combined to predict cytomegalovirus infection status. To study patterns of TCR occurrence, a later analysis re-analyzed previously published TCR beta repertoires from several hundred donors and added high-resolution HLA genotyping. The later analysis used no new phenotypic data to find candidate immune exposures, relying instead on TCR beta sequences and their occurrence across donors. An earlier analysis of fewer than 700 of the donors applied high-throughput TCR beta sequencing to assess whether each TCR beta V gene segment acted as functional or pseudogenic. Donor age, sex, ethnicity and CMV serostatus were collected together with the repertoire data. In a later genetic analysis, genome-wide SNP genotypes for about three fifths of the 666 donors were used, and that subset was treated as a discovery cohort. All discovery cohort repertoires had been generated on a single sequencing platform. HLA typing covered class I and class II loci at four-digit resolution. The number of donors typed differed by locus, with roughly 620-630 for A, B, C, DRB1 and DQB1, more than 500 for DQA1, 600 to 610 for DPA1, and around 460 for DPB1. Five DR-DQ haplotypes were treated as single units for association and clustering because of strong linkage in the cohort. On average, 235,054 unique TCR beta nucleotide sequences were sequenced per donor among a few hundred genotyped donors of the cohort, with 15% to 20% of those sequences being non-productive. General findings and caveats noted by the study authors: Broadly in line with IMGT annotations, most TCR beta V segments showed up in productive rearrangements about 90% or about 30% of the time in an earlier analysis of 587 of the donors. In both the original and validation cohorts, the classifier was reported to diagnose cytomegalovirus status with high specificity and sensitivity. In a later analysis, several top co-occurrence clusters were reported to appear linked to parvovirus B19, influenza, CMV and Epstein-Barr virus. In a later analysis, HLA-associated TCR beta chains showed more clonal expansion and lower generation probabilities than non-associated chains that were equally common. In a later analysis, most CMV-associated TCR beta chains were found to appear HLA-restricted, with HLA associations seemingly driven largely by CMV exposure. According to a later analysis, TCR association rates differed among HLA loci, with DRB1 alleles showing the most associated TCRs and HLA-C alleles showing the fewest. In a later analysis, some 18,000 TCR beta sequences were associated with specific HLA alleles at a false discovery rate of 0.05. A further reported finding was that TCR beta sequences accurately predicted the HLA-A and HLA-B alleles for most subjects in the first cohort. A cluster of highly shared sequence variants was judged likely to represent a technical artifact of the sequencing pipeline. The cohort was sequenced for TCR beta chains only, and without alpha or paired-chain data the features that could be detected were limited. The earlier analysis of 587 of the donors excluded some 15 rarely observed V segments, including chromosome 9 orphons, because counts were too low. Some IMGT-functional V segments, including TRBV6-2 and TRBV6-3, could not be distinguished by the 87-base-pair reads and were therefore excluded. According to the authors, the approach could potentially be generalized to other disease states and immunological phenotypes. In the study, approximately 150 TCR beta chains were listed as associated with cytomegalovirus. A later genetic analysis associated a missense DCLRE1C variant with V-gene and J-gene trimming of TCR beta chains, and an independent cohort replicated the association. Compared with the roughly 700-donor mean, donors in an Asian-associated ancestry cluster had fewer N-insertions in productive TCRs, according to a later genetic analysis. Sequencing depth was assumed to be roughly uniform across donors in the presence/absence analyses, though that assumption may not hold. A few of the identified cytomegalovirus-associated TCR beta chains were confirmed in vitro to be specific for cytomegalovirus antigens. The only immune exposure information available for the cohort was CMV serostatus. Because some donors lacked HLA typing at each locus, the association tests relied only on the typed subset. Linkage disequilibrium might explain the correlated functional status among segregating V segments, but an unknown experimental factor could not be ruled out. Assigning TCR associations to individual alleles was difficult when HLA alleles, especially DR and DQ, strongly co-occurred. Most TCR sequences were seen in very few donors, while some public TCRs were found in many individuals.

The CDR1 and CDR2 encoded by the germline V gene (reference sequence) are SEHNR and FQNEAQ. At the junction V is shortened by 4 bases and J by 6 bases; bases outside the gene matches: 7. The CDR3 has 15 amino acids, counting the end cysteine and phenylalanine. CDR3 DNA only is kept here, 45 bases in frame from base 1. The cohort was made up of 650 to 700 healthy bone marrow donors. At the time of sampling, all cohort members were nominally healthy, though unrecorded immune exposures were likely present. The donor tested CMV seronegative and was one of the 352 seronegative cohort members. Each donor provided a peripheral blood sample, and peripheral blood mononuclear cells were used for TCR beta sequencing. The Qiagen DNeasy Blood Extraction Kit was used to extract genomic DNA from the blood cell samples. To prepare the library, the immunoSEQ multiplex PCR assay was applied. A mixture of 60 forward primers for TCR Vbeta segments and 13 reverse primers for TCR Jbeta segments was used in the multiplex PCR. The CDR3 region of rearranged TCR beta genes was amplified from genomic DNA by a multiplex PCR assay. Amplified TCR beta libraries were sequenced as 87-base-pair reads on the Illumina HiSeq System. As for the original processing: Across the 500 to 750 repertoires, a later analysis counted 75 million to 90 million unique TCR beta chains, approximately 12 million of which were shared by at least two donors. To remove PCR and sequencing errors, raw reads were error-corrected and collapsed into unique sequences using a nearest-neighbor algorithm that merged closely related sequences. Alignment of CDR3 sequences to IMGT reference sequences was used to assign V, D and J gene segments. Each retained sequence needed at least a six-nucleotide match to both a V gene segment and a J gene segment. A rearrangement was called productive if the CDR3 had no stop codons and remained in frame with V and J, and every other rearrangement was called non-productive. Following IMGT convention, CDR3 was defined as the stretch from the second conserved V-encoded cysteine to the conserved J-encoded phenylalanine. The earlier analysis of 587 of the donors excluded any sequence lacking an unambiguous match to a single V gene segment. In an earlier analysis of around 590 of the donors, a V segment was called functional when productive rearrangements were above 56.7%, and segregating when the standard deviation between donors exceeded 5%. A statistical classification framework was developed to diagnose cytomegalovirus status using the catalog of TCR beta chain sequences. In a later analysis, V and J genes were assigned by comparing TCR nucleotide sequences against IMGT/GENE-DB human TR gene sequences. In a later analysis, CDR3 sequences and most-parsimonious VDJ recombination scenarios were assigned using the TCRdist pipeline. In a later analysis, every TCR beta chain was defined by the combination of its CDR3 amino acid sequence and its V-gene family, and reads without a unique V-gene family were dropped. A later analysis removed 550 to 700 highly shared, low-generation-probability nucleotide sequences to deal with suspected cross-contamination and a sequencing artifact. A later analysis calculated a clonal expansion index for each public chain from normalized within-repertoire ranks of inferred template counts. A later analysis computed generation probabilities with a VDJ recombination model fitted to out-of-frame rearrangements, and checked the results against IGoR. Hypergeometric tests were used in a later analysis to score TCR-TCR, TCR-HLA and TCR-CMV co-occurrence, with a repertoire-size bias correction applied to the TCR pairs. A later analysis estimated false discovery rates by permuting HLA or CMV assignments 20 times. A later analysis grouped co-occurring TCRs with DBSCAN, adding TCRdist sequence similarity when clustering within HLA-allele-positive subsets. Repertoires with fewer than 30,000 or more than 120,000 public chains were left out of co-occurrence clustering, as were roughly five repertoires with anomalous nucleotide sharing. Here the immuneACCESS table is served through TCRdb, limited to in-frame sequences with V and J called. Missing clones are a known gap in these copies; in checked studies unresolved V genes cover under half, and the rest lacks a known reason. V and J calls and clone size follow that table, whereas D and trimming were derived from the DNA. In all, the sample holds 180,000 or so clones, and around three quarters of those were seen once. The ten largest make up about 2.1% of the sample.

With regard to this clone: It has no known antigen specificity. Base quality data are lacking; no much larger clone is found one base away.

Sequenced sample: PBMCs. The V and J genes are TRBV7-9 and TRBJ2-2; 8 bases in the junction line up with TRBD1. The source of this sequence is a woman aged 30 to 39 in good health and CMV-seronegative. The nucleotides are TGTGCCAGCAGCTCCAGACAGGGGAAGGCCGGGGAGCTGTTTTTT. The translation is CASSSRQGKAGELFF.